The 31 T cell receptor beta chains below come from one sample, sequenced in a study of identical twins (dated by TCRdb to about 2016). Receptors were amplified or captured by 5' RACE. The sequencing machine was an Illumina HiSeq 2000. TCRdb reanalyzed the raw reads on its own, using fastp at Q25 for trimming and MiXCR for clone calling, and kept in-frame beta chains. Each CDR3 protein gets just one entry, which takes the most common genes and DNA from the rows behind it. Recorded for this sample are roughly 1,500,000 distinct CDR3 sequences; around 33% of them occurred a single time. The leading ten clones occupy about 0.3% of the sample. Material for sequencing was cord blood. Every receptor here comes from a newborn girl in good health.

This clonotype was seen a few times. The gene calls are TRBV20-1 and TRBJ2-5, with D tentatively TRBD2 (5 bases). Trimming removed 6 bases at V and 4 bases at J, with 12 bases between. This CDR3 has 12 amino acids. The V gene's germline CDR1 is DFQATT and CDR2 SNEGSKA (reference sequence). Here the CDR3 DNA reads TGCAGTGCGGTGGGAGTCGGAGAGACCCAGTACTTC. This gives the protein CSAVGVGETQYF.

The rearrangement joins TRBV10-3 to TRBJ2-3; 7 bases are a match to TRBD2. The germline CDR1 and CDR2 sequences are ENHRY and SYGVKD. The CDR3 length is 16 residues. The junction had 5 bases not matched to a gene; V was cut back by 0 bases and J by 2 bases. DNA for the CDR3: TGTGCCATCAGTGAGTCGTGGAGCGGGGTCACAGATACGCAGTATTTT. This codes for CAISESWSGVTDTQYF.

V usage is TRBV4-2 and J usage is TRBJ1-4; the D is unclear. Germline CDR1 is LGHNA and CDR2 is YNFKEQ. The V and J ends lost 2 bases and 0 bases respectively, with 13 bases between them. There are 17 residues in the CDR3. The CDR3 DNA follows: TGTGCCAGCAGCCAACCCCTACTCGGGACAACTAATGAAAAACTGTTTTTT. Its translation is CASSQPLLGTTNEKLFF.

This clonotype was seen a few times. The genes are TRBV2 and TRBJ2-5, with 8 bases fitting TRBD1. The assigned J gene may be wrong: the sequence end matches TRBJ2-7 better. The CDR3 runs to 13 residues. Germline assignment: CDR1 SNHLY and CDR2 FYNNEI. This CDR3 is CASSVTGVSEQYF. The CDR3 DNA reads as TGTGCCAGCAGTGTGACAGGGGTAAGCGAGCAGTACTTC.

This chain uses TRBV20-1 with TRBJ2-1, with TRBD2 matching over 13 bases. The CDR3 length is 15 residues. J was trimmed by 6 bases and V by 5 bases; bases with no gene match: 7. Germline V CDR1 and CDR2: DFQATT, SNEGSKA (reference sequence). CDR3 protein: CSAAGGLAGPNEQFF. CDR3 bases: TGCAGTGCTGCAGGGGGACTAGCGGGACCCAATGAGCAGTTCTTC.

This clonotype was found a few times. This chain uses TRBV20-1 with TRBJ2-7; TRBD1 might be the D (6 bases). Germline CDR1 reads DFQATT; CDR2 reads SNEGSKA (reference sequence). Trimming cost V 5 bases and J 4 bases, with 18 bases left between them. The CDR3 spans 14 residues. CDR3 sequence reads: CSAVYGGPVYEQYF. The CDR3 DNA is TGCAGTGCTGTTTATGGGGGCCCCGTTTACGAGCAGTACTTC.

This clonotype appeared many times. The genes are TRBV3-1 and TRBJ2-3; D ambiguous. Trimming took off 0 bases at V and 2 bases at J, with 6 bases between the two ends. The CDR3 is made up of 14 amino acids. The germline V gene has CDR1 LGHDT and CDR2 YNNKEL (reference sequence). This chain's CDR3 is CASSQDLNTDTQYF. The DNA of the CDR3 is TGTGCCAGCAGCCAAGACCTCAACACAGATACGCAGTATTTT.

The sample holds many counts of this clonotype. V usage is TRBV10-3 and J usage is TRBJ2-3; 7 bases map to TRBD2. Germline values: CDR1 ENHRY, CDR2 SYGVKD. Unmatched junction bases numbered 4, after V lost 5 bases and J lost 2 bases. This CDR3 has 14 residues. The CDR3 DNA reads TGTGCCATCAGTCTAGCGGAGGACACAGATACGCAGTATTTT. As protein: CAISLAEDTDTQYF.

This clonotype was counted a few times. J is TRBJ2-7 and V is TRBV27; 7 bases are a match to TRBD1. The CDR3 is 12 residues long. Trimming removed 4 bases from V and 12 bases from J; junction bases left unmatched: 9. Germline V gene data show CDR1 as MNHEY and CDR2 as SMNVEV (reference sequence). The CDR3 spells CASSYTGALWYF. The CDR3 DNA reads as TGTGCCAGCAGTTATACAGGGGCCCTTTGGTACTTC.

This clonotype was seen a few times. The rearrangement uses TRBV7-9 and TRBJ1-2; D unclear. From germline, CDR1 is SEHNR and CDR2 FQNEAQ (reference sequence). Trimming cost V 5 bases and J 11 bases, with 12 bases left between them. The CDR3 is 11 amino acids. CDR3 in amino acids: CASSDPPSYTF. CDR3 DNA: TGTGCCAGCAGCGATCCCCCTTCGTACACCTTC.

This sequence joins TRBV27 and TRBJ2-5; the D gene could be TRBD1 or TRBD2 (5 bases each). The CDR3 extends over 13 amino acids. Germline V lookup: CDR1 MNHEY, CDR2 SMNVEV (reference sequence). The V end was cut by 9 bases, the J end by 5 bases, with 16 bases between. This CDR3 is CASRDPTRETQYF. The CDR3 DNA reads as TGTGCCAGTAGGGACCCGACACGCGAGACCCAGTACTTC.

About this clonotype: This may come from a read error, since a much larger clone is one base off. The rearrangement links TRBV9 to TRBJ1-1, with TRBD1 identical over 7 bases. Per germline, CDR1 SGDLS and CDR2 YYNGEE. CDR3 length equals 14 residues. V lost 3 bases and J lost 4; bases outside the gene matches: 6. CDR3 in DNA: TGTGCCAGCAGCGCCGGGACAGCGGGCACTGAAGCTTTCTTT. Residues: CASSAGTAGTEAFF.

The CDR3 coding sequence is TGTGCCAGCCTTGGTTGGGCCGGGACACCTTACGAGCAGTACTTC. Amino acid sequence: CASLGWAGTPYEQYF. The genes are TRBV6-1 and TRBJ2-7; D may be TRBD1 (6 bases). The germline V gene encodes CDR1 MNHNS and CDR2 SASEGT. The ends were cut back, 8 bases at V and 4 bases at J, with 21 bases in the middle. The CDR3 is 15 amino acids.

In this sample, this clonotype turned up a few times. The chain recombines TRBV24-1 with TRBJ2-7, with D perhaps matching TRBD2 (6 bases). This CDR3 is built from 16 residues. Trimming left V 4 bases short and J 3 bases short, with 18 bases between. CDR1 is KGHDR, CDR2 SFDVKD, per germline. The CDR3 region has the DNA TGTGCCACCAGTGAGATCAATGGGGGGACGAACTACGAGCAGTACTTC. It translates to CATSEINGGTNYEQYF.

This clonotype was seen many times. The V and J genes are TRBV7-9 and TRBJ2-3; either TRBD1 or TRBD2 may supply D (5 bases each). The germline CDR1 and CDR2 sequences are SEHNR and FQNEAQ (reference sequence). The CDR3 contains 14 residues. Trimming stripped 2 bases from V and 6 bases from J, with 12 bases between. The CDR3 DNA is TGTGCCAGCAGCTTAAATTGGGGGACGGATACGCAGTATTTT. Its translation: CASSLNWGTDTQYF.

The chain uses TRBV6-5 and TRBJ1-1; D remains unclear. The CDR3 runs 17 residues. Trimming removed 0 bases at V and 0 bases at J, with 14 bases between. Germline V CDR1 and CDR2: MNHEY, SVGAGI. This CDR3 is CASSYSRTSGMNTEAFF. CDR3 DNA: TGTGCCAGCAGTTACTCGAGAACTAGCGGGATGAACACTGAAGCTTTCTTT.

This clonotype was seen only a few times. This chain uses TRBV20-1 with TRBJ2-1; 9 bases map to TRBD2. Germline V gives CDR1 DFQATT, CDR2 SNEGSKA (reference sequence). The CDR3 runs to 15 residues. The ends lost 6 bases at V and 0 bases at J; junction bases unmatched: 6. CDR3 protein: CSAGLAGHSYNEQFF. The CDR3 DNA follows: TGCAGTGCGGGTCTAGCGGGGCACTCCTACAATGAGCAGTTCTTC.

This clonotype was seen once. Being one base from a much bigger clone, this may be a read error. The chain couples TRBV4-2 to TRBJ1-2, with 8 bases matching TRBD1. V gave up 0 bases and J gave up 12 bases; unmatched junction bases: 12. The CDR3 has 15 residues. CDR1 and CDR2 from the germline V gene are LGHNA and YNFKEQ. The CDR3: CASSQDSGQVYGHTF. CDR3 sequence (DNA): TGTGCCAGCAGCCAAGATTCGGGACAGGTCTACGGCCACACCTTC.

Points on this clonotype: Just one base apart from a much larger clone, this may be a read error. The chain couples TRBV7-2 to TRBJ2-4, with 8 bases fitting TRBD1. Looked up from germline, CDR1 is SGHTA and CDR2 is FQGNSA. The CDR3 extends over 17 amino acids. CDR3 region: CASSLVTRQGTKDIQYF. The CDR3 DNA reads TGTGCCAGCAGCTTAGTTACGAGACAGGGGACCAAAGACATTCAGTACTTC.

This clonotype was detected a few times. V is TRBV27 and J is TRBJ1-2; TRBD1 is a possible D gene (5 bases). This CDR3 comprises 16 residues. CDR1 and CDR2 (germline): MNHEY, SMNVEV (reference sequence). V was shortened by 0 bases and J by 1 base, with 12 bases between the two germline ends. The CDR3 region has the DNA TGTGCCAGCAGTTTATCGGGGCACAGAATTAACTATGGCTACACCTTC. It yields the protein CASSLSGHRINYGYTF.

This clonotype was seen only a few times. The chain carries TRBV12-3 or TRBV12-4 and TRBJ2-3; 9 bases match TRBD1. V was clipped by 6 bases and J by 5 bases; unmatched bases: 9. This CDR3 contains 15 residues. The CDR3 sequence is CASRDTGGGRDTQYF. The CDR3 region has the DNA TGTGCCAGCAGAGATACAGGGGGCGGGCGAGATACGCAGTATTTT.

The chain carries TRBV7-6 and TRBJ2-7; D tentatively fits TRBD1 or TRBD2 (5 bases each). V was clipped by 5 bases and J by 3 bases, with 20 bases between them. Germline CDR1 SGHVS, CDR2 FNYEAQ. The CDR3 has 16 amino acids. CDR3 amino acids: CASSPARGSYIYEQYF. The CDR3 DNA follows: TGTGCCAGCAGCCCTGCGAGGGGCAGCTATATCTACGAGCAGTACTTC.

This clonotype was counted ten times or more. CDR3 in amino acids: CASISMGQAKNIQYF. The CDR3, as DNA: TGTGCCAGCATTAGTATGGGACAGGCCAAAAACATTCAGTACTTC. The chain is built from TRBV27 and TRBJ2-4, with 7 bases that match TRBD1. Per the germline V gene, CDR1 is MNHEY and CDR2 is SMNVEV (reference sequence). The CDR3 has 15 amino acids. The ends lost 7 bases at V and 1 base at J; junction bases unmatched: 7.

The chain uses TRBV6-6 and TRBJ2-1, with 9 nucleotides matching TRBD2. The ends lost 2 bases at V and 5 bases at J; junction bases unmatched: 7. The CDR3 spans 16 residues. Germline values: CDR1 MNHNY, CDR2 SVGAGI (reference sequence). CDR3 nucleotide sequence: TGTGCCAGCAGTTACCCACTAGCGGGTTCCCACAATGAGCAGTTCTTC. Protein: CASSYPLAGSHNEQFF.

In this sample, this clonotype turned up a few times. The gene calls are TRBV10-3 and TRBJ1-1; no reliable D call. CDR1 and CDR2 from the germline V gene are ENHRY and SYGVKD. The V end lost 2 bases, the J end lost 0 bases, and 7 bases lay between the germline ends. This CDR3 contains 14 residues. CDR3 region: CAISEGEMNTEAFF. The CDR3 DNA sequence: TGTGCCATCAGTGAGGGGGAAATGAACACTGAAGCTTTCTTT.

Only a few counts were recorded for this clonotype. The chain has TRBV20-1 and TRBJ2-7, with D tentatively TRBD2 (6 bases). Trimming took off 1 base at V and 2 bases at J, with 15 bases between the two ends. CDR1 is DFQATT and CDR2 is SNEGSKA in the germline V gene (reference sequence). This CDR3 has 15 amino acids. The CDR3: CSARAAAGLTYEQYF. DNA of the CDR3: TGCAGTGCTAGAGCGGCGGCGGGGCTTACCTACGAGCAGTACTTC.

The rearrangement uses TRBV29-1 and TRBJ2-3; tentatively, D is TRBD2 (5 bases). The CDR3 has 13 residues. The V and J ends lost 3 bases and 5 bases respectively, with 12 bases between them. Germline V lookup: CDR1 SQVTM, CDR2 ANQGSEA. CDR3 bases: TGCAGCGTTGAGGAGGCCCGAGGAGATACGCAGTATTTT. Protein product: CSVEEARGDTQYF.

V usage is TRBV6-4 and J usage is TRBJ1-2; D is unresolved. This CDR3 contains 14 residues. Trimming stripped 6 bases from V and 7 bases from J, with 18 bases between. The germline gives CDR1 MRHNA, CDR2 SNTAGT. CDR3 loop: CASRSGPQGGGYTF. The CDR3 nucleotides are TGTGCCAGCAGATCCGGGCCCCAAGGTGGTGGCTACACCTTC.

This clonotype occurred a few times. The V call is TRBV21-1, the J call TRBJ1-4; TRBD1, the table's D call, lacks a check against the DNA. TRBV21-1 has pseudogene status. The CDR3 sequence is 19 residues long. CDR3 sequence reads: CASSKRSKHTQGADEKLFF. CDR3 DNA sequence: TGTGCCAGCAGCAAAAGAAGCAAGCATACTCAGGGGGCGGATGAAAAACTGTTTTTT.

The J gene is TRBJ2-3, the V gene TRBV11-2; 9 nucleotides match TRBD2. This CDR3 is 17 amino acids long. Germline V gene lookup returns CDR1 SGHAT and CDR2 FQNNGV. V lost 4 bases and J lost 2; bases outside the gene matches: 10. The CDR3 DNA sequence: TGTGCCAGCAGCTGGCGCTTTGCGGGGGGGCCCACAGATACGCAGTATTTT. Amino acid sequence: CASSWRFAGGPTDTQYF.

This clonotype showed up just a few times. CDR3 loop: CASSYRVGSPLHF. The CDR3 DNA reads TGTGCCAGCAGCTACAGGGTGGGCTCACCCCTCCACTTT. The chain employs TRBV12-3 or TRBV12-4 and TRBJ1-6, with D possibly being TRBD1 (6 bases). The CDR3 sequence is 13 residues long. The ends were cut back, 6 bases at V and 10 bases at J, with 13 bases in the middle.